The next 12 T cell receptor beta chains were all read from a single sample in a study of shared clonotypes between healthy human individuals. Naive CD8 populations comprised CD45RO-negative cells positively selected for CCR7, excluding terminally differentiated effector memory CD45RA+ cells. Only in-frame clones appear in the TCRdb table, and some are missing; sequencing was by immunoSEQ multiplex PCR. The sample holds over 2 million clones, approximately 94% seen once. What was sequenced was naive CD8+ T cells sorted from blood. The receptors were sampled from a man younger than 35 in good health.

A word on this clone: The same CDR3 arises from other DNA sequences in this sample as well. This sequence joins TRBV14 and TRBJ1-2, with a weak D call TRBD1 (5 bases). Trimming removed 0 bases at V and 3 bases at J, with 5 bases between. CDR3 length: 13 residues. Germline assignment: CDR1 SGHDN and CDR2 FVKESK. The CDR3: CASSQDRDYGYTF. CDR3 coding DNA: TGTGCCAGCAGCCAAGACAGGGACTATGGCTACACCTTC.

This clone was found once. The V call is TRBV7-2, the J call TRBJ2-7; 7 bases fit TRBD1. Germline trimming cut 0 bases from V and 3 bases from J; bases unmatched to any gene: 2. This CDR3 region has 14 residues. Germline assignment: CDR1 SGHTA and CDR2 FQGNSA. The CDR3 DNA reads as TGTGCCAGCAGCTTAGCGGGGGACAGCTACGAGCAGTACTTC. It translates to CASSLAGDSYEQYF. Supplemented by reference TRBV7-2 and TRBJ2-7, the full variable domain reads GAGVSQSPSNKVTEKGKDVELRCDPISGHTALYWYRQSLGQGLEFLIYFQGNSAPDKSGLPSDRFSAERTGGSVSTLTIQRTQQEDSAVYLCASSLAGDSYEQYFGPGTRLTVT.

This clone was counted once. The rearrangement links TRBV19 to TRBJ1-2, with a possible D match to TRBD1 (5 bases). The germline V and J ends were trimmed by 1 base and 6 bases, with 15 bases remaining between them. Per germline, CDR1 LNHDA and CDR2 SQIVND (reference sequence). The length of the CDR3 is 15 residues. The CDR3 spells CASSIAGAPGNGYTF. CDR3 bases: TGTGCCAGTAGTATAGCCGGGGCCCCTGGGAATGGCTACACCTTC.

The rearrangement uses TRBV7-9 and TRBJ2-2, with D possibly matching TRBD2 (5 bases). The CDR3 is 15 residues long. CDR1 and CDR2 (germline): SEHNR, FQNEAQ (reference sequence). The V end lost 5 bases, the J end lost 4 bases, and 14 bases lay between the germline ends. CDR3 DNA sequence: TGTGCCAGCAGCGGTCCCGGGGTACCCACCGGGGAGCTGTTTTTT. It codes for CASSGPGVPTGELFF.

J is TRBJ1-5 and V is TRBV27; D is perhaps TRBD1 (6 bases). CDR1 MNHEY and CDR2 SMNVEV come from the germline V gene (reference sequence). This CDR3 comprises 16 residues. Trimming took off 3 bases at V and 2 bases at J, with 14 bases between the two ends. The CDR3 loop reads CASSLGAGERNQPQHF. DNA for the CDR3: TGTGCCAGCAGTTTGGGGGCAGGGGAGCGCAATCAGCCCCAGCATTTT.

CDR3 DNA: TGCGCCAGCAGCCAAGCATGGACTAGCGGCGACAATGAGCAGTTCTTC. Translation gives CASSQAWTSGDNEQFF. The chain combines TRBV4-1 with TRBJ2-1; 10 positions agree with TRBD2. The CDR3 extends over 16 amino acids. The J segment lost 5 bases and the V segment lost 1 base, leaving 5 bases of the junction unmatched. CDR1 and CDR2 (germline): MGHRA, YSYEKL.

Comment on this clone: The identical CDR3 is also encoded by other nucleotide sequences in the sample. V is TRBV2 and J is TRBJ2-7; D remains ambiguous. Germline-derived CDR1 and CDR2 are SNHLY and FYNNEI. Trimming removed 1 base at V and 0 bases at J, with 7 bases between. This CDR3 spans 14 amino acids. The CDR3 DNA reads TGTGCCAGCAGTGAAGGCGGTCTCTCCTACGAGCAGTACTTC. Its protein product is CASSEGGLSYEQYF.

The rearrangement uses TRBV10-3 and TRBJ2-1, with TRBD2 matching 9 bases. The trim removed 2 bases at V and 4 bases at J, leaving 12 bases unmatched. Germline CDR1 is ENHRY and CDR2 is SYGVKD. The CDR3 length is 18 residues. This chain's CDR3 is CAISERTGREGRYNEQFF. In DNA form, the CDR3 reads TGTGCCATCAGTGAGCGGACTGGGCGGGAGGGCCGATACAATGAGCAGTTCTTC.

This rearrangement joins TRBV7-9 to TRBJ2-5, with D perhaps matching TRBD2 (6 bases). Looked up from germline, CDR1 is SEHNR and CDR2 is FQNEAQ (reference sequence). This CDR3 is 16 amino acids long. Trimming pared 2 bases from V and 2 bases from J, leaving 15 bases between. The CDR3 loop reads CASSLRQYSGQETQYF. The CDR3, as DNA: TGTGCCAGCAGCTTAAGGCAATATAGCGGACAAGAGACCCAGTACTTC.

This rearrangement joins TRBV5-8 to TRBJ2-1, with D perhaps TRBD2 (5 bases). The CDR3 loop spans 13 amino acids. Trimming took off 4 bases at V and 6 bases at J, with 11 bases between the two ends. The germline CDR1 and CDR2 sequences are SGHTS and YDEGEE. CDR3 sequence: CASSPDLSNEQFF. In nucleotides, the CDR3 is TGTGCCAGCAGCCCGGACTTATCCAATGAGCAGTTCTTC.

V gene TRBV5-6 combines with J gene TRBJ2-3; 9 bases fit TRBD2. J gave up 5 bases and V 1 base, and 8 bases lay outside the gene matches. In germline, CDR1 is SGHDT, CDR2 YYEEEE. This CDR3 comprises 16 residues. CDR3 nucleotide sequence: TGTGCCAGCAGCTTGATGGCGGGAGGGCCGGTAGATACGCAGTATTTT. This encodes CASSLMAGGPVDTQYF.

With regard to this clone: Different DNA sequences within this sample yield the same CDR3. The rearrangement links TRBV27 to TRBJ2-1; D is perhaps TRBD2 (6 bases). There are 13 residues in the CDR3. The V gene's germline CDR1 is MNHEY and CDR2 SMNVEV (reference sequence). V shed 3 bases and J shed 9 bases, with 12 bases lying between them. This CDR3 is CASSLGGAGEQFF. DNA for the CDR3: TGTGCCAGCAGTTTGGGCGGGGCTGGTGAGCAGTTCTTC.